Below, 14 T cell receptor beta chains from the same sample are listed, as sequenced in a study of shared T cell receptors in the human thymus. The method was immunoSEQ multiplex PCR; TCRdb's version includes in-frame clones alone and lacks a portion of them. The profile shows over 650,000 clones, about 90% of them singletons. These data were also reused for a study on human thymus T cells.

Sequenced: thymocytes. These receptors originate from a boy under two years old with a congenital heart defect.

CDR3 in DNA: TGTGCCAGGGGACAGCAGGAAGCTTTCTTT. Translation gives CARGQQEAFF. This rearrangement joins TRBV2 to TRBJ1-1; TRBD1 agrees at 7 bases. Germline trimming cut 9 bases from V and 8 bases from J; bases unmatched to any gene: 3. This CDR3 spans 10 amino acids. Germline V lookup: CDR1 SNHLY, CDR2 FYNNEI.

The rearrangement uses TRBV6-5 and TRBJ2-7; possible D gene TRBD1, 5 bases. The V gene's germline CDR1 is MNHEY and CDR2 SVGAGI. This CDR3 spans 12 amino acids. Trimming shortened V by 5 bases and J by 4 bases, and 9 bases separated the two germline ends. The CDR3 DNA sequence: TGTGCCAGCAGTGGGGCACCATACGAGCAGTACTTC. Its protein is CASSGAPYEQYF.

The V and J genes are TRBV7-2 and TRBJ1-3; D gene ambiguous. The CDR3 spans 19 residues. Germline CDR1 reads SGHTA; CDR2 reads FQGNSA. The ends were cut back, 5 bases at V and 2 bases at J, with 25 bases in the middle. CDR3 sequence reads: CASSSGPRVPLYTGNTIYF. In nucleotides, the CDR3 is TGTGCCAGCAGCAGCGGACCAAGAGTTCCCCTTTACACTGGAAACACCATATATTTT.

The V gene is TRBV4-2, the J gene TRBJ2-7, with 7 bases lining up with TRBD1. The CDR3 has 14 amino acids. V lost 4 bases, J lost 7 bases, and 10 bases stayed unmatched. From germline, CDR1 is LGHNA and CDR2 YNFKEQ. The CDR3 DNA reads TGTGCCAGCAGCCGACAAAAGACAGGGTTGGAGCAGTACTTC. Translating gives CASSRQKTGLEQYF.

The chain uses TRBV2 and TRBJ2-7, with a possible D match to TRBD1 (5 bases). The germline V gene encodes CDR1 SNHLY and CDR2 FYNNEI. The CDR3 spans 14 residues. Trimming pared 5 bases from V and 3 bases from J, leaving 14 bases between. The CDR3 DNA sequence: TGTGCCAGCAGTCCAAGGGGTGGCAGCTACGAGCAGTACTTC. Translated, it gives CASSPRGGSYEQYF.

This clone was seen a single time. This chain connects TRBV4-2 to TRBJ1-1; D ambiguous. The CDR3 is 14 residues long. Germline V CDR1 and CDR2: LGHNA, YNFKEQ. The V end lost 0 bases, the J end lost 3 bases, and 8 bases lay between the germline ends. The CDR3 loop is CASSQDIRDTEAFF. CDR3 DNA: TGTGCCAGCAGCCAAGATATACGGGACACTGAAGCTTTCTTT.

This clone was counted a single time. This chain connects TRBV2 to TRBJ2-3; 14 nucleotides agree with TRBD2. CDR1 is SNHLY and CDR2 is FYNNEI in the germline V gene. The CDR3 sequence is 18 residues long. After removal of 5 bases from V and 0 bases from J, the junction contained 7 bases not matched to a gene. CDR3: CASSSGTSGGRSTDTQYF. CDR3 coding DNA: TGTGCCAGCAGTTCCGGGACTAGCGGGGGAAGAAGCACAGATACGCAGTATTTT. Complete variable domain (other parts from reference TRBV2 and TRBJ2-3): EPEVTQTPSHQVTQMGQEVILRCVPISNHLYFYWYRQILGQKVEFLVSFYNNEISEKSEIFDDQFSVERPDGSNFTLKIRSTKLEDSAMYFCASSSGTSGGRSTDTQYFGPGTRLTVL.

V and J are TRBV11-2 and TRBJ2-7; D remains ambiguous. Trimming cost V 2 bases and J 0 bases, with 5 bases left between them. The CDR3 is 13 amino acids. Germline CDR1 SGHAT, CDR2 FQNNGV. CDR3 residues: CASSLRPSYEQYF. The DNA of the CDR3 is TGTGCCAGCAGCTTACGTCCCTCCTACGAGCAGTACTTC.

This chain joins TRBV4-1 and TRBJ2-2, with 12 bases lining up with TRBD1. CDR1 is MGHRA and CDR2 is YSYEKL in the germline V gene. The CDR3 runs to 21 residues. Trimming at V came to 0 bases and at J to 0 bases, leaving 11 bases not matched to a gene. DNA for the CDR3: TGCGCCAGCAGCCAAGATTGGCGGGACAGGGGGCCCCTGACGAACACCGGGGAGCTGTTTTTT. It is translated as CASSQDWRDRGPLTNTGELFF.

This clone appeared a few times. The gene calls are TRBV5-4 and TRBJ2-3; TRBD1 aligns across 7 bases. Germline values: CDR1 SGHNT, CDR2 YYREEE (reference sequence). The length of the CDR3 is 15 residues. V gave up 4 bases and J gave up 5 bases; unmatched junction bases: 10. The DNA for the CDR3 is TGTGCCAGCAGCGTCCCGGGACAGTTGGAAGATACGCAGTATTTT. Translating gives CASSVPGQLEDTQYF.

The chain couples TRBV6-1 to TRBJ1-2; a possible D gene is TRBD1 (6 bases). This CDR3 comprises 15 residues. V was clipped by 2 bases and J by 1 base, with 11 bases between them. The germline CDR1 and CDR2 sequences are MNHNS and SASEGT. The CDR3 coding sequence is TGTGCCAGCAGTGAACAGCCGGACAGTAACTATGGCTACACCTTC. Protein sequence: CASSEQPDSNYGYTF.

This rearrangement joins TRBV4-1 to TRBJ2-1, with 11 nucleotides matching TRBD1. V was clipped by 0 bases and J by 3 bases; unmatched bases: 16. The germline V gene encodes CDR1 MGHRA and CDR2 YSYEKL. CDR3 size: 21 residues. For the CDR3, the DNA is TGCGCCAGCAGCCAAGATAGTCGGACAGGGGGCGTCCCCCTGGACTACAATGAGCAGTTCTTC. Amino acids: CASSQDSRTGGVPLDYNEQFF.

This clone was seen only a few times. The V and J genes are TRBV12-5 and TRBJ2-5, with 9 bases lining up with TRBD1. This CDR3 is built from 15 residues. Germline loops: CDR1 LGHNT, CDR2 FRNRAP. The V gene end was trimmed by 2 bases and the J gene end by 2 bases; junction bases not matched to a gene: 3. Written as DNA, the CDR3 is TGTGCTAGTGGTTTGTCGGGACAGGGTCAAGAGACCCAGTACTTC. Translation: CASGLSGQGQETQYF.

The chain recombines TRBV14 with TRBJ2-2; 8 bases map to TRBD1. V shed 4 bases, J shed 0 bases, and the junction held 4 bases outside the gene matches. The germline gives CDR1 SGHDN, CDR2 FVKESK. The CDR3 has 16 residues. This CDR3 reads CASSPPTGANTGELFF. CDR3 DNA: TGTGCCAGCAGCCCCCCGACAGGGGCGAACACCGGGGAGCTGTTTTTT.